Listed below are T cell receptor beta chains from one sample, sequenced in a study of CD8 T cells in Susac syndrome. Via MiXCR, TCRdb re-called the immunoSEQ multiplex PCR reads, giving one row per CDR3 protein. The sample carries under 150,000 distinct CDR3 sequences, nearly 97% recorded once. The source material was CD4+ T cells from PBMCs. Receptors originate from a human donor with Susac syndrome. The CDR3 runs from the conserved cysteine through the conserved F or W. The D gene is left open where the match is weak. A clone size is listed for some rows: how often the clone was seen (once, few, many), or a class if it is expanded.

TRBJ2-5 | NA | TRBV9 | NA | CASSSRLGTQYF | TGTGCCAGCAGCTCCCGGTTAGGGACCCAGTACTTC
TRBJ2-1 | NA | TRBV27 | NA | CASTIGPNNEQFF | TGTGCCAGCACTATCGGGCCCAACAATGAGCAGTTCTTC
TRBJ1-6 | TRBD1 | TRBV11-2 | NA | CASSSLRTGDIHF | TGTGCCAGCAGCTCTCTCCGGACAGGGGACATCCACTTT
TRBJ2-2 | NA | TRBV20-1 | NA | CSAPTQSTGELFF | TGCAGTGCTCCGACTCAGTCCACCGGGGAGCTGTTTTTT
TRBJ1-2 | NA | TRBV20-1 | once | CSAHRVNYGYTF | TGCAGTGCCCACAGAGTAAACTATGGCTACACCTTC
TRBJ2-3 | NA | TRBV6-4 | NA | CASSDRGTDTQYF | TGTGCCAGCAGTGACCGGGGCACAGATACGCAGTATTTT
TRBJ2-3 | TRBD1 | TRBV5-1 | NA | CASSYGQGLDTQYF | TGCGCCAGCAGCTACGGACAGGGATTAGATACGCAGTATTTT
TRBJ2-1 | NA | TRBV6-5 | once | CASSGGDRGGEQFF | TGTGCCAGCAGCGGAGGGGACAGAGGGGGCGAGCAGTTCTTC
TRBJ2-5 | NA | TRBV20-1 | NA | CSARDLETPKPQYF | TGCAGTGCTAGAGATCTTGAGACTCCTAAGCCCCAGTACTTC
TRBJ2-7 | NA | TRBV20-1 | NA | CSALRGNEQYF | TGCAGTGCTCTCCGAGGTAACGAGCAGTACTTC
TRBJ1-4 | TRBD1 | TRBV5-1 | NA | CASSLNQGQGKLFF | TGCGCCAGCAGCCTAAATCAAGGACAGGGAAAACTGTTTTTT
TRBJ1-4 | NA | TRBV6-5 | NA | CASTRPGLNEKLFF | TGTGCCAGCACCAGACCGGGACTTAATGAAAAACTGTTTTTT
TRBJ2-7 | NA | TRBV28 | NA | CASSETGDFLYEQYF | TGTGCCAGCAGTGAAACAGGTGACTTCCTCTACGAGCAGTACTTC
TRBJ2-1 | TRBD2 | TRBV24-1 | NA | CATRGGSYNEQFF | TGTGCCACGCGGGGGGGCTCCTACAATGAGCAGTTCTTC
TRBJ2-1 | TRBD2 | TRBV12-3/TRBV12-4 | NA | CASSSELRREGNNEQFF | TGTGCCAGCAGTTCCGAACTAAGGAGGGAGGGGAACAATGAGCAGTTCTTC
TRBJ1-2 | NA | TRBV20-1 | NA | CSAPKEAGRYGYTF | TGCAGTGCTCCTAAAGAGGCAGGGCGCTATGGCTACACCTTC
TRBJ1-1 | NA | TRBV4-1 | NA | CASSQERGRGHTEAFF | TGCGCCAGCAGCCAAGAGAGGGGACGAGGGCACACTGAAGCTTTCTTT
TRBJ1-2 | NA | TRBV9 | few | CASSVTTTGTQAIGYGYTF | TGTGCCAGCAGCGTAACTACGACCGGGACCCAGGCAATCGGCTATGGCTACACCTTC
TRBJ2-4 | NA | TRBV12-3/TRBV12-4 | few | CASREVNIQYF | TGTGCCAGCAGGGAGGTAAACATTCAGTACTTC
TRBJ1-2 | TRBD1 | TRBV27 | once | CASRGQGTTYGYTF | TGTGCCAGCAGAGGACAGGGGACAACCTATGGCTACACCTTC
TRBJ2-3 | NA | TRBV25-1 | NA | CASTQSLLGRDTQYF | TGTGCCAGCACACAATCGTTACTGGGGAGGGATACGCAGTATTTT
TRBJ1-4 | NA | TRBV2 | NA | CASTRGDEKLFF | TGTGCCAGCACTCGGGGGGACGAAAAACTGTTTTTT
TRBJ2-2 | NA | TRBV15 | NA | CATSRERVPGELFF | TGTGCCACCAGCAGAGAAAGGGTACCCGGGGAGCTGTTTTTT
TRBJ1-3 | NA | TRBV6-2/TRBV6-3 | NA | CASSYRQTAPSGNTIYF | TGTGCCAGCAGTTACCGTCAGACAGCACCCTCTGGAAACACCATATATTTT
TRBJ2-7 | NA | TRBV15 | once | CATSRDPGSSYEQYF | TGTGCCACCAGCAGAGACCCGGGCAGCTCCTACGAGCAGTACTTC
TRBJ2-7 | TRBD1 | TRBV12-3/TRBV12-4 | NA | CASRVGQGTYEQYF | TGTGCCAGCAGAGTGGGACAGGGAACCTACGAGCAGTACTTC
TRBJ1-2 | NA | TRBV29-1 | NA | CSVDRLGGPNYGYTF | TGCAGCGTTGACCGCTTGGGGGGCCCGAACTATGGCTACACCTTC
TRBJ2-1 | NA | TRBV7-9 | NA | CASSPPRPPTSEQFF | TGTGCCAGCAGCCCACCAAGGCCCCCAACCTCTGAGCAGTTCTTC
TRBJ1-5 | NA | TRBV20-1 | NA | CSAHPQGQLSNQPQHF | TGCAGTGCCCATCCTCAGGGTCAACTTAGCAATCAGCCCCAGCATTTT
TRBJ2-3 | NA | TRBV12-3/TRBV12-4 | once | CASMGPTDTQYF | TGTGCCAGCATGGGCCCCACAGATACGCAGTATTTT
TRBJ2-1 | TRBD1 | TRBV2 | NA | CASSEMRTGNNEQFF | TGTGCCAGCAGTGAGATGAGGACAGGGAACAATGAGCAGTTCTTC